This passage covers 8 T cell receptor beta chains from one sample sequenced in a study of T cells in Graves' hyperthyroidism and ophthalmopathy. Regions amplified from RNA transcripts were the TCR beta CDR3 regions. With the HTBI primer set, the TCR CDR3 went through a first round of RT-PCR. Each CDR3 protein gets one entry after TCRdb re-called the multiplex PCR reads with MiXCR. The sample consists of fewer than 750,000 distinct CDR3 sequences, over 12% of them appearing once. Sequencing was performed on blood. Source of these receptors: a woman in her forties with Graves' ophthalmopathy.

This clonotype occurred many times. This sequence joins TRBV25-1 and TRBJ1-1; no clear D gene. The CDR3 consists of 13 residues. Trimming pared 5 bases from V and 4 bases from J, leaving 11 bases between. Germline V gene lookup returns CDR1 MGHDK and CDR2 SYGVNS. CDR3 sequence reads: CASSHGVATEAFF. The CDR3 bases are TGTGCCAGCAGTCATGGGGTTGCCACTGAAGCTTTCTTT.

This clonotype has only a few counts. The chain carries TRBV7-9 and TRBJ2-2; D gene uncertain. Trimming stripped 6 bases from V and 1 base from J, with 12 bases between. The CDR3 is 15 residues long. CDR1 SEHNR and CDR2 FQNEAQ come from the germline V gene (reference sequence). CDR3 DNA: TGTGCCAGCAGTACCACGGGCGAGAACACCGGGGAGCTGTTTTTT. Its translation is CASSTTGENTGELFF.

This clonotype was seen a handful of times. This chain uses TRBV7-9 with TRBJ1-6; no definite D call. The ends were cut back, 0 bases at V and 14 bases at J, with 11 bases in the middle. CDR3 size: 13 residues. In germline, CDR1 is SEHNR, CDR2 FQNEAQ (reference sequence). The CDR3 nucleotides are TGTGCCAGCAGCTTAGCGCCCGGCCCAACCCTCCACTTT. Its translation is CASSLAPGPTLHF.

This chain uses TRBV30 with TRBJ2-7; 14 bases fit TRBD2. Losses at the gene ends were 4 bases for V and 6 bases for J; bases not matched to a gene: 2. This CDR3 region has 13 residues. Germline values: CDR1 GTSNPN, CDR2 SVGIG (reference sequence). DNA of the CDR3: TGTGCCTGGACCGGACTAGCGGGAGGCGAGCAGTACTTC. Its translation: CAWTGLAGGEQYF.

This chain links TRBV7-3 with TRBJ2-7, with D perhaps matching TRBD1 (6 bases). Germline V gene lookup returns CDR1 SGHTA and CDR2 FQGTGA. The CDR3 extends over 14 amino acids. V was shortened by 5 bases and J by 1 base, with 12 bases between the two germline ends. CDR3 sequence reads: CASSRTDESYEQYF. CDR3 nucleotide sequence: TGTGCCAGCAGCCGGACAGACGAATCCTACGAGCAGTACTTC. Full variable domain (remainder filled in from reference TRBV7-3 and TRBJ2-7): GAGVSQTPSNKVTEKGKYVELRCDPISGHTALYWYRQSLGQGPEFLIYFQGTGAADDSGLPNDRFFAVRPEGSVSTLKIQRTERGDSAVYLCASSRTDESYEQYFGPGTRLTVT.

This clonotype was found a few times. This chain uses TRBV11-2 with TRBJ2-1, with a tentative D call TRBD2 (5 bases). CDR3 length: 14 residues. Trimming cost V 4 bases and J 2 bases, with 9 bases left between them. Germline CDR1 is SGHAT and CDR2 is FQNNGV. As DNA, the CDR3 is TGTGCCAGCAGCTCGGGGTCTACCTACAATGAGCAGTTCTTC. Translation gives CASSSGSTYNEQFF.

DNA of the CDR3: TGTGCCAGCAGCCACGGGGTGGGACAGTACAGCAATCAGCCCCAGCATTTT. Translated, it gives CASSHGVGQYSNQPQHF. The chain uses TRBV27 and TRBJ1-5; 7 bases line up with TRBD1. Unmatched junction bases numbered 12, after V lost 6 bases and J lost 1 base. Germline lookup yields CDR1 MNHEY and CDR2 SMNVEV (reference sequence). CDR3 size: 17 residues.

This clonotype occurred a few times. V gene TRBV20-1 combines with J gene TRBJ2-4; TRBD1 or TRBD2 may be the D gene (5 bases each). Trimming left V 1 base short and J 0 bases short, with 25 bases between. Germline loops: CDR1 DFQATT, CDR2 SNEGSKA (reference sequence). The CDR3 spans 20 residues. The CDR3 spells CSARARSSLEGPRAKNIQYF. CDR3 bases: TGCAGTGCTAGAGCTAGGAGTTCTCTCGAGGGGCCGCGAGCCAAAAACATTCAGTACTTC.